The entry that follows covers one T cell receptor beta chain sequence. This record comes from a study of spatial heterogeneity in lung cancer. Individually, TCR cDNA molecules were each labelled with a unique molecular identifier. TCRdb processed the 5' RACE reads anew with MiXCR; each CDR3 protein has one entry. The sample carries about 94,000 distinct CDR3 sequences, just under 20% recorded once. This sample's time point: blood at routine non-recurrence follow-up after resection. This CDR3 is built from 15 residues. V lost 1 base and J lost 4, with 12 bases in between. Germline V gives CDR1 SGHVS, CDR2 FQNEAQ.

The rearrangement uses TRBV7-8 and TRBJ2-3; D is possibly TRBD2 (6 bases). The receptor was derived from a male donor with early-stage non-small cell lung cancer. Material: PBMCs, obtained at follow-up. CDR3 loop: CASSLGGKGSDTQYF. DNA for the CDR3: TGTGCCAGCAGCTTAGGCGGGAAGGGGTCAGATACGCAGTATTTT.